These 10 T cell receptor beta chains came from one sample sequenced in a study of blood T cell repertoires in COVID-19. Some clones are missing from TCRdb's copy, which holds only in-frame ones; the method was immunoSEQ multiplex PCR. The sample has tens of thousands of clones, 84% seen once. Sequencing input: peripheral blood. These receptors were obtained from a man aged 45-65 years with acute or convalescent COVID-19.

This chain joins TRBV2 and TRBJ1-6, with 8 bases fitting TRBD1. V shed 4 bases and J 6 bases; nucleotides not matched to a gene: 2. The germline gives CDR1 SNHLY, CDR2 FYNNEI. This CDR3 is built from 14 residues. In DNA, the CDR3 is TGTGCCAGCAGTGTGGACAGGGCTAATTCACCCCTCCACTTT. Translated: CASSVDRANSPLHF.

The chain is built from TRBV21-1 and TRBJ2-5; the D call TRBD2 from the table was never checked on the DNA. TRBV21-1 is reported as a pseudogene. This CDR3 contains 18 residues. The CDR3 sequence: CASSQRSTSGGARETQYF. The CDR3 DNA sequence: TGTGCCAGCAGCCAAAGGAGTACTAGCGGGGGGGCGAGGGAGACCCAGTACTTC.

The DNA for the CDR3 is TGTGCCAGCTCACCGCGGCAGGGTGGGATTAGCAATCAGCCCCAGCATTTT. Protein product: CASSPRQGGISNQPQHF. V is TRBV18 and J is TRBJ1-5; D possibly corresponds to TRBD1 (5 bases). CDR1 and CDR2 (germline): KGHSH, LQKENI. The CDR3 extends over 17 amino acids. V lost 3 bases and J lost 0, with 15 bases in between.

This chain joins TRBV28 and TRBJ1-1, with 9 nucleotides matching TRBD1. In germline, CDR1 is MDHEN, CDR2 SYDVKM. The CDR3 is 16 residues long. Trimming cost V 4 bases and J 5 bases; bases outside gene matches: 11. The CDR3 DNA reads TGTGCCAGCAGTTCCCGGTACAGGGGGCAGGGGACTGAAGCTTTCTTT. It translates to CASSSRYRGQGTEAFF.

The chain links TRBV28 to TRBJ1-2; D is uncertain. V lost 4 bases and J lost 6, with 12 bases in between. This CDR3 is 13 amino acids long. In germline, CDR1 is MDHEN, CDR2 SYDVKM. The CDR3 nucleotides read TGTGCCAGCAGTTCGGTCGAATCGGATGGCTACACCTTC. Amino acid sequence: CASSSVESDGYTF.

The rearrangement links TRBV10-2 to TRBJ2-1; 14 nucleotides line up with TRBD2. Germline V gene data show CDR1 as WSHSY and CDR2 as SAAADI. Trimming at V came to 6 bases and at J to 6 bases, leaving 1 base not matched to a gene. The CDR3 contains 14 residues. CDR3 nucleotides: TGCGCCAGCAGGACTAGCGGGGGGGCCAATGAGCAGTTCTTC. Translating it yields CASRTSGGANEQFF.

V and J are TRBV3-1 (or the pseudogene TRBV3-2) and TRBJ1-3; D unclear. Germline CDR1 reads LGHDT; CDR2 reads YNNKEL (reference sequence). The ends were cut back, 0 bases at V and 0 bases at J, with 6 bases in the middle. The CDR3 contains 15 residues. CDR3 sequence: CASSQDVLSGNTIYF. Written as DNA, the CDR3 is TGTGCCAGCAGCCAAGACGTTCTCTCTGGAAACACCATATATTTT.

The rearrangement uses TRBV9 and TRBJ2-2; weak D call: TRBD2 (5 bases). The length of the CDR3 is 15 residues. Per germline, CDR1 SGDLS and CDR2 YYNGEE. Trimming cost V 3 bases and J 2 bases, with 11 bases left between them. CDR3 loop: CASSAGIRNTGELFF. CDR3 sequence (DNA): TGTGCCAGCAGCGCCGGGATCAGAAACACCGGGGAGCTGTTTTTT.

The V call is TRBV28, the J call TRBJ1-5, with TRBD1 matching 11 bases. CDR1 is MDHEN, CDR2 SYDVKM, per germline. J lost 2 bases, V lost 4 bases, and 4 bases had no gene match. This CDR3 spans 16 amino acids. The CDR3 DNA reads as TGTGCCAGCAGTTCGGGACAGGGGGTAGGCAATCAGCCCCAGCATTTT. This gives the protein CASSSGQGVGNQPQHF.

The chain combines TRBV25-1 with TRBJ2-5; 7 bases agree with TRBD2. The V gene end was trimmed by 2 bases and the J gene end by 5 bases; junction bases not matched to a gene: 11. Germline CDR1 and CDR2: MGHDK and SYGVNS. CDR3 size: 16 residues. CDR3 in DNA: TGTGCCAGCAGTGAAAGTCGGGGAGGGGCTCGGGAGACCCAGTACTTC. The encoded protein is CASSESRGGARETQYF. Filled out from reference TRBV25-1 and TRBJ2-5, the complete variable domain reads EADIYQTPRYLVIGTGKKITLECSQTMGHDKMYWYQQDPGMELHLIHYSYGVNSTEKGDLSSESTVSRIRTEHFPLTLESARPSHTSQYLCASSESRGGARETQYFGPGTRLLVL.